This T cell receptor (beta chain) is drawn from a study of PD-1 blockade in mismatch repair-deficient tumors. Sequenced by immunoSEQ multiplex PCR; TCRdb stores in-frame clones only, minus some. The table includes some 130,000 clones, about 90% detected once. Per the germline V gene, CDR1 is LNHNV and CDR2 is YYDKDF (reference sequence). With 0 bases removed from V and 0 bases from J, the gap between germline ends came to 9 bases. This CDR3 is 17 amino acids long. Material: peripheral blood, obtained approximately 72 weeks after starting pembrolizumab. The rearrangement uses TRBV15 and TRBJ2-6; D is uncertain. This receptor was obtained from an adult with mismatch repair-deficient cancer. The CDR3 sequence is CATSRDLKISGANVLTF. Written as DNA, the CDR3 is TGTGCCACCAGCAGAGATCTCAAGATCTCTGGGGCCAACGTCCTGACTTTC. Full variable domain (remainder filled in from reference TRBV15 and TRBJ2-6): DAMVIQNPRYQVTQFGKPVTLSCSQTLNHNVMYWYQQKSSQAPKLLFHYYDKDFNNEADTPDNFQSRRPNTSFCFLDIRSPGLGDTAMYLCATSRDLKISGANVLTFGAGSRLTVL.